What follows are 9 T cell receptor beta chains derived from one specimen sequenced in a study of shared clonotypes between healthy human individuals. Produced via immunoSEQ multiplex PCR; TCRdb's table is partial and in-frame only. The data hold about 2.3 million clones, with more than 80% observed a single time. Sequencing was done on a sample of naive CD4+ T cells from PBMCs. Subset reported: CD45RA+ positively selected. These receptors all come from a man aged 18 to 29 in good health. Some clones in this sample may be carry-over from other donors' samples.

The gene calls are TRBV18 and TRBJ2-1, with 12 bases that match TRBD1. Trimming removed 3 bases from V and 7 bases from J; junction bases left unmatched: 4. The germline CDR1 and CDR2 sequences are KGHSH and LQKENI. CDR3 length: 15 residues. The CDR3 DNA sequence: TGTGCCAGCTCACCTGGGACAGGGGGCTGGAATGAGCAGTTCTTC. Translating gives CASSPGTGGWNEQFF.

The chain is built from TRBV12-5 and TRBJ1-2; maybe TRBD1 (6 bases). The CDR3 is made up of 15 amino acids. V lost 1 base and J lost 8, with 17 bases in between. The germline V gene encodes CDR1 LGHNT and CDR2 FRNRAP. The CDR3 spells CASGLGGRSVLGYTF. CDR3 sequence (DNA): TGTGCTAGTGGTTTGGGGGGGCGTTCCGTATTGGGCTACACCTTC.

The chain combines TRBV2 with TRBJ2-7; 10 positions match TRBD2. CDR3 length: 15 amino acids. With 2 bases clipped from V and 2 bases from J, the junction kept 3 bases outside the gene matches. Per germline, CDR1 SNHLY and CDR2 FYNNEI. CDR3 in amino acids: CASSEIAGGAYEQYF. In DNA form, the CDR3 reads TGTGCCAGCAGTGAAATAGCGGGAGGAGCCTACGAGCAGTACTTC.

For this clone: The same CDR3 arises from other DNA sequences in this sample as well. The J gene is TRBJ1-5, the V gene TRBV6-5, with D unclear. V was shortened by 6 bases and J by 2 bases, with 8 bases between the two germline ends. From germline, CDR1 is MNHEY and CDR2 SVGAGI. The CDR3 has 13 residues. DNA for the CDR3: TGTGCCAGCAGGCGGCAGGGCAATCAGCCCCAGCATTTT. Its protein is CASRRQGNQPQHF.

The V gene is TRBV5-4, the J gene TRBJ2-3; 11 bases are shared with TRBD1. The junction had 7 bases not matched to a gene; V was cut back by 4 bases and J by 6 bases. Germline lookup yields CDR1 SGHNT and CDR2 YYREEE (reference sequence). The CDR3 totals 15 residues. The CDR3 loop reads CASSRGQGAGDTQYF. In nucleotides, the CDR3 is TGTGCCAGCAGCCGAGGACAGGGGGCAGGCGATACGCAGTATTTT. Looking up the rest from reference TRBV5-4 and TRBJ2-3 gives the full variable domain: ETGVTQSPTHLIKTRGQQVTLRCSSQSGHNTVSWYQQALGQGPQFIFQYYREEENGRGNFPPRFSGLQFPNYSSELNVNALELDDSALYLCASSRGQGAGDTQYFGPGTRLTVL.

This clone was seen once. The chain joins TRBV5-4 to TRBJ1-2; tentative D call: TRBD1 (6 bases). Germline values: CDR1 SGHNT, CDR2 YYREEE (reference sequence). This CDR3 comprises 15 residues. The V end lost 5 bases, the J end lost 5 bases, and 19 bases lay between the germline ends. The CDR3 spells CASRSGGAASYGYTF. The DNA for the CDR3 is TGTGCCAGCAGGTCCGGGGGGGCGGCCTCATATGGCTACACCTTC.

This clone is a singleton in its sample. The chain joins TRBV11-3 to TRBJ2-7, with D possibly being TRBD1 or TRBD2 (7 bases each). This CDR3 has 17 amino acids. Trimming cost V 1 base and J 1 base, with 17 bases left between them. Germline V CDR1 and CDR2: SGHNT, YENEEA. The CDR3 DNA follows: TGTGCCAGCAGCTTAGTTCCCAGGGGGGGTGAGTCCTACGAGCAGTACTTC. Translating it yields CASSLVPRGGESYEQYF.

CDR3 coding DNA: TGTGCCAGCAGTTTCACAGTGGACTATGGCTACACCTTC. Encoded protein: CASSFTVDYGYTF. The chain employs TRBV28 and TRBJ1-2; D gene unclear. V was shortened by 3 bases and J by 3 bases, with 8 bases between the two germline ends. The germline CDR1 and CDR2 sequences are MDHEN and SYDVKM. The CDR3 extends over 13 amino acids.

CDR3 region: CASSSQFPRNEQFF. CDR3 DNA: TGTGCCAGCAGCTCCCAGTTTCCGAGGAATGAGCAGTTCTTC. This chain uses TRBV7-6 with TRBJ2-1; the D is unclear. V lost 4 bases to trimming and J lost 7 bases, with 14 bases between them. This CDR3 spans 14 amino acids. Germline V CDR1 and CDR2: SGHVS, FNYEAQ.